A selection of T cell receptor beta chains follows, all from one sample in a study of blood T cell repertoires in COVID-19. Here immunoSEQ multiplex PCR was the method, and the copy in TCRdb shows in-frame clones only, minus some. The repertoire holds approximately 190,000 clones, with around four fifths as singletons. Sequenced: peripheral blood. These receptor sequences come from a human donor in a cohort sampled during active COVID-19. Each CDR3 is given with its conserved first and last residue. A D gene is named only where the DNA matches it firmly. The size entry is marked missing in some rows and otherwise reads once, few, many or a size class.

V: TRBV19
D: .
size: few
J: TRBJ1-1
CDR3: CASSLHQTALNTEAFF
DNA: TGTGCCAGTAGTCTCCATCAGACAGCTTTGAACACTGAAGCTTTCTTT

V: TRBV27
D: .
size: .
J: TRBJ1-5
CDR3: CASSFGAGNQPQHF
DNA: TGTGCCAGCAGTTTTGGGGCAGGGAATCAGCCCCAGCATTTT

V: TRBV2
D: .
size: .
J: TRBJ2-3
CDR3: CASSALLYTDTQYF
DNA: TGTGCCAGCAGTGCACTTCTCTACACAGATACGCAGTATTTT

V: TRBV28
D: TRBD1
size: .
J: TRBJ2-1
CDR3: CASRLPGTELSQFF
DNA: TGTGCCAGCAGGTTACCGGGGACAGAGTTATCGCAGTTCTTC

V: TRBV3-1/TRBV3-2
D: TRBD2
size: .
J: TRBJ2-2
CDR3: CASSQGPTGGASGELFF
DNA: TGTGCCAGCAGCCAAGGGCCTACCGGGGGGGCCTCCGGGGAGCTGTTTTTT

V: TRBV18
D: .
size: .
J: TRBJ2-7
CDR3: CASSPGQRHEQYF
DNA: TGTGCCAGCTCACCAGGACAGAGACACGAGCAGTACTTC

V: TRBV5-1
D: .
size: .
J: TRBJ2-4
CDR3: CASSFGLAKNIQYF
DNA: TGCGCCAGCAGCTTTGGGCTAGCCAAAAACATTCAGTACTTC

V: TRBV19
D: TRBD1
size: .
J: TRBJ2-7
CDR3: CASAGQGAHEQYF
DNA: TGTGCCAGCGCGGGACAGGGAGCCCACGAGCAGTACTTC

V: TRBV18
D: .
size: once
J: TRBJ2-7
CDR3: CASSPKLGDEQYF
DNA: TGTGCCAGCTCACCAAAATTAGGAGACGAGCAGTACTTC

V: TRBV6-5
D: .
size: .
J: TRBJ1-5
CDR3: CASSRTISNQPQHF
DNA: TGTGCCAGCAGTAGGACTATTAGCAATCAGCCCCAGCATTTT

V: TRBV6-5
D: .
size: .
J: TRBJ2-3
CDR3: CATPAPGTDTQYF
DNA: TGTGCCACCCCTGCCCCGGGCACAGATACGCAGTATTTT

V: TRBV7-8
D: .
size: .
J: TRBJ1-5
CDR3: CASSPFGASNQPQHF
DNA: TGTGCCAGCAGTCCCTTTGGGGCCAGCAATCAGCCCCAGCATTTT

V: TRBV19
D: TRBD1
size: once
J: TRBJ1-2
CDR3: CASHHRDRVYGYTF
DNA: TGTGCCAGCCATCACCGGGACAGGGTCTATGGCTACACCTTC

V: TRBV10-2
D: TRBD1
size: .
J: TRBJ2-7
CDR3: CASSEGQAGVVEQYF
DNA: TGCGCCAGCAGTGAAGGACAGGCGGGCGTTGTCGAGCAGTACTTC

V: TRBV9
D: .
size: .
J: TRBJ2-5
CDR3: CASSVRGEETQYF
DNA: TGTGCCAGCAGCGTCAGGGGCGAAGAGACCCAGTACTTC

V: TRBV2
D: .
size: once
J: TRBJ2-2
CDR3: CASTPNGGRAGELFF
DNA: TGTGCCAGCACCCCCAACGGAGGGCGTGCCGGGGAGCTGTTTTTT

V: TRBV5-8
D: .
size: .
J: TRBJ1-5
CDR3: CASSFYNQPQHF
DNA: TGTGCCAGCAGCTTTTACAATCAGCCCCAGCATTTT

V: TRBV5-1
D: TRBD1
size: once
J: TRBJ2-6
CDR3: CASHWGTGLYEKGANVLTF
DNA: TGCGCCAGCCACTGGGGGACAGGACTCTATGAGAAGGGGGCCAACGTCCTGACTTTC

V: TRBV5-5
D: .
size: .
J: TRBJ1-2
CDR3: CASSPITGPGYTF
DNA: TGTGCCAGCAGCCCAATAACAGGGCCTGGCTACACCTTC

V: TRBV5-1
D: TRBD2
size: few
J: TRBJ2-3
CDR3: CASSLGLAGGYDTQYF
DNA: TGCGCCAGCAGCTTGGGACTAGCGGGGGGTTATGATACGCAGTATTTT

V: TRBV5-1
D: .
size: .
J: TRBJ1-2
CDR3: CASSLDPQDNGYTF
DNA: TGCGCCAGCAGCTTGGATCCCCAGGATAATGGCTACACCTTC

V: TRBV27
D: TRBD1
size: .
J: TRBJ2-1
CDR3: CASSRTGSYNEQFF
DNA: TGTGCCAGCAGCCGGACAGGGTCCTACAATGAGCAGTTCTTC

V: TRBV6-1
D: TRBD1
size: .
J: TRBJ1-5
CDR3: CASSDGQGGPYNQPQHF
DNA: TGTGCCAGCAGTGATGGACAGGGAGGCCCTTACAATCAGCCCCAGCATTTT

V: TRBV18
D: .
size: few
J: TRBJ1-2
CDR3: CASSRLDSRYGYTF
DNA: TGTGCCAGCTCACGTTTAGACTCCCGCTATGGCTACACCTTC

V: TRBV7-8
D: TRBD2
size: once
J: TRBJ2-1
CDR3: CASSLRGGSYNEQFF
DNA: TGTGCCAGCAGCTTACGGGGGGGGTCCTACAATGAGCAGTTCTTC

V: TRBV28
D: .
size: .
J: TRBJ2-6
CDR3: CASSLSLSGANVLTF
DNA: TGTGCCAGCAGTTTATCCCTCTCTGGGGCCAACGTCCTGACTTTC

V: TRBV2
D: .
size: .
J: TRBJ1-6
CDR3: CASSNNQGLGNSPLHF
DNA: TGTGCCAGCAGCAATAATCAGGGGTTGGGTAATTCACCCCTCCACTTT

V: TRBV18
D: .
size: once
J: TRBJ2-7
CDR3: CASSPTKRPSSYEQYF
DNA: TGTGCCAGCTCACCAACGAAGCGGCCTAGCTCCTACGAGCAGTACTTC

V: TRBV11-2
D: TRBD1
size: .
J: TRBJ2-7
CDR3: CASSQQGRFYEQYF
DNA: TGTGCCAGCAGCCAACAGGGGCGCTTCTACGAGCAGTACTTC

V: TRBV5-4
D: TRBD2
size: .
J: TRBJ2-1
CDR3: CASSLVLAGGWSYNEQFF
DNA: TGTGCCAGCAGCTTGGTACTAGCGGGAGGGTGGTCCTACAATGAGCAGTTCTTC

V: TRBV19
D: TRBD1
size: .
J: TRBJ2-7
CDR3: CASSSRQGTYEQYF
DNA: TGTGCCAGTAGTTCACGACAGGGAACCTACGAGCAGTACTTC

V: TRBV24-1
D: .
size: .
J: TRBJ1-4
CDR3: CATSDPRNGATNEKLFF
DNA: TGTGCCACCAGTGATCCCCGGAACGGGGCAACTAATGAAAAACTGTTTTTT

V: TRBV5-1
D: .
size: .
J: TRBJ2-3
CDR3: CASTLQVGDTQYF
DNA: TGCGCCAGCACCCTTCAGGTGGGCGATACGCAGTATTTT

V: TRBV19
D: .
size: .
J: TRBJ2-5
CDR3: CASSSPERETQYF
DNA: TGTGCCAGTAGTTCCCCGGAGCGGGAGACCCAGTACTTC

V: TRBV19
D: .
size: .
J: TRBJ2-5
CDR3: CASSGLGGTQYF
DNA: TGTGCCAGTAGCGGACTAGGGGGGACCCAGTACTTC

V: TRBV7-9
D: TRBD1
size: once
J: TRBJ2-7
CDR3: CASSPTGGLGEQYF
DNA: TGTGCCAGCAGCCCCACAGGGGGCCTCGGCGAGCAGTACTTC

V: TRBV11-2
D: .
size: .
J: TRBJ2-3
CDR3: CASSSGQSTDTQYF
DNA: TGTGCCAGCAGCTCAGGACAGAGCACAGATACGCAGTATTTT

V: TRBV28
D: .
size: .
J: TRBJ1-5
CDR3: CASSLDPSNQPQHF
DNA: TGTGCCAGCAGCCTAGACCCGAGCAATCAGCCCCAGCATTTT

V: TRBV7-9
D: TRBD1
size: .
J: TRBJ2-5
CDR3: CASSWQGAVQETQYF
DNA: TGTGCCAGCAGCTGGCAGGGGGCAGTACAAGAGACCCAGTACTTC

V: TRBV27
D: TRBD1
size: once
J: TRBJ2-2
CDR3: CASQTGGNTGELFF
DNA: TGTGCCAGCCAGACAGGGGGGAACACCGGGGAGCTGTTTTTT

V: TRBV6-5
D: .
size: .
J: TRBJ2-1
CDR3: CASSPRQAYNEQFF
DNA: TGTGCCAGCAGCCCCCGACAGGCCTACAATGAGCAGTTCTTC

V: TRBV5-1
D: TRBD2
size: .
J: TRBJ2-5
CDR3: CASSRFGGRGQETQYF
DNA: TGCGCCAGCAGCCGATTCGGCGGGAGGGGGCAAGAGACCCAGTACTTC

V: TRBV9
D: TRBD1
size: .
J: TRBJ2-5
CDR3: CASSPFSGQQETQYF
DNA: TGTGCCAGCAGCCCCTTTTCGGGACAGCAGGAGACCCAGTACTTC

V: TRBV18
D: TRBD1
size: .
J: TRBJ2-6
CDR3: CASSRGQGDPGANVLTF
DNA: TGTGCCAGCTCACGTGGACAGGGGGACCCTGGGGCCAACGTCCTGACTTTC

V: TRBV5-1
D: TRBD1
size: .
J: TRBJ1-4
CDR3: CASSPTGGNEKLFF
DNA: TGCGCCAGCAGCCCGACAGGGGGGAATGAAAAACTGTTTTTT

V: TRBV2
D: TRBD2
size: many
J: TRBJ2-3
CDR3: CASSDGGLAGNTDTQYF
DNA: TGTGCCAGCAGTGATGGGGGACTAGCGGGTAACACAGATACGCAGTATTTT

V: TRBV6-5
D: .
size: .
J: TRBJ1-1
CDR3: CASKTSSGGHGEAFF
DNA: TGTGCCAGCAAAACATCTTCTGGGGGACACGGTGAAGCTTTCTTT